This T cell receptor (beta chain) originates from a study of PD-1 blockade in classical Hodgkin lymphoma. Regarding the study as a whole: Researchers reported that CD4+ TCR diversity, though not CD8+, rose significantly by C4D1.

Each patient experienced a relapse that followed autologous stem cell transplantation, and brentuximab vedotin exposure varied. Complete response, partial response or progressive disease was recorded as best response. Data came from immunoSEQ multiplex PCR; TCRdb stores just in-frame clones and leaves some out. The table includes some 65,000 clones, 71% detected once. There are a few counts of this clone. Its antigen remains unidentified. The V and J ends lost 2 bases and 5 bases, in that order; junction bases with no gene match: 6. The CDR3 sequence is 15 residues long. Germline V lookup: CDR1 SNHLY, CDR2 FYNNEI.

This clonotype originated in a human donor with classical Hodgkin lymphoma. The specimen comprised peripheral blood mononuclear cells (PBMCs), sampled before the second cycle of nivolumab. The rearrangement links TRBV2 to TRBJ2-3; 8 bases are a match to TRBD1. CDR3 DNA: TGTGCCAGCAGTGAATTGGACAGGGTGCTAGATACGCAGTATTTT. Its protein product is CASSELDRVLDTQYF.